The next 20 T cell receptor beta chains were all read from a single sample in a study of human T cells and chemical hapten exposure. This sample's time point: pre-sensitization, week 0. As to treatment: therapeutic diphenylcyclopropenone sensitization with weekly scalp DPC. In TCRdb, the RACE reads were re-called with MiXCR into one record per CDR3 protein. The repertoire includes a few hundred thousand distinct CDR3 sequences, 8.6% of them detected once, and 2% to 2.5% sits in the top ten. The sequencing used whole blood, collected in connection with sensitization to the hapten diphenylcyclopropenone (DPC). Every receptor here comes from a woman in her 40s with alopecia areata. Some clones in this sample may be carry-over from other donors' samples.

The rearrangement links TRBV6-2 or TRBV6-3 to TRBJ1-2; D uncertain. V was clipped by 6 bases and J by 7 bases, with 15 bases between them. The CDR3 loop spans 13 amino acids. From germline, CDR1 is MNHEY and CDR2 SVGEGT. CDR3: CASSREPRTGYTF. CDR3 nucleotide sequence: TGTGCCAGCAGCCGGGAACCCAGAACTGGCTACACCTTC.

In this sample, this clonotype turned up many times. The J gene is TRBJ1-2, the V gene TRBV6-2 or TRBV6-3, with a possible D match to TRBD1 (5 bases). Trimming removed 0 bases at V and 3 bases at J, with 20 bases between. CDR3 length equals 18 residues. Germline-derived CDR1 and CDR2 are MNHEY and SVGEGT. The CDR3 reads CASSYSMTARKIDYGYTF. For the CDR3, the DNA is TGTGCCAGCAGTTACTCGATGACAGCCCGGAAGATTGACTATGGCTACACCTTC.

Worth noting for this clonotype: The junction does not match germline at one end; this may be a read error. This chain uses TRBV28 with TRBJ1-2, with D tentatively TRBD1 (5 bases). This CDR3 is built from 14 residues. Germline CDR1 is MDHEN and CDR2 is SYDVKM. CDR3 sequence: CASSRTPTNYDYTF. CDR3 in DNA: TGTGCCAGCAGTCGGACACCCACTAACTATGACTACACCTTC.

The V and J genes are TRBV7-9 and TRBJ2-1, with 13 nucleotides matching TRBD2. CDR3 length equals 16 residues. CDR1 is SEHNR, CDR2 FQNEAQ, per germline (reference sequence). Losses at the gene ends were 5 bases for V and 7 bases for J; bases not matched to a gene: 8. The CDR3 sequence is CASSALAGGPRNEQFF. CDR3 in DNA: TGTGCCAGCAGCGCACTAGCGGGAGGGCCTAGGAATGAGCAGTTCTTC.

This clonotype was recorded at least ten times. The CDR3 coding sequence is TGCAGCGTTGAAAGCAGGGTACCGTATGGCTACACCTTC. Protein sequence: CSVESRVPYGYTF. V usage is TRBV29-1 and J usage is TRBJ1-2; a weak D match, TRBD1 (5 bases). CDR1 and CDR2 (germline): SQVTM, ANQGSEA. With 2 bases removed from V and 5 bases from J, the gap between germline ends came to 12 bases. CDR3 length equals 13 residues.

The DNA of the CDR3 is TGTGCCAGCAGCAGATCCGGGGGGACTACCTCTGGGGCCAACGTCCTGACTTTC. Protein: CASSRSGGTTSGANVLTF. The V call is TRBV7-3, the J call TRBJ2-6; 7 bases line up with TRBD2. This CDR3 region has 18 residues. Per the germline V gene, CDR1 is SGHTA and CDR2 is FQGTGA. With V trimmed by 5 bases and J by 0 bases, 10 bases remained unmatched. Using reference TRBV7-3 and TRBJ2-6 for the parts outside the CDR3, the full variable domain is GAGVSQTPSNKVTEKGKYVELRCDPISGHTALYWYRQSLGQGPEFLIYFQGTGAADDSGLPNDRFFAVRPEGSVSTLKIQRTERGDSAVYLCASSRSGGTTSGANVLTFGAGSRLTVL.

This clonotype was counted many times. The V gene is TRBV28, the J gene TRBJ2-7; D is uncertain. Germline V gene sequence: CDR1 MDHEN, CDR2 SYDVKM. This CDR3 contains 16 residues. V lost 6 bases and J 3 bases, leaving 21 bases between the germline ends. The CDR3, as DNA: TGTGCCAGCAGCCCTTATAGAGGCTCCACCGGCTACGAGCAGTACTTC. This sequence encodes CASSPYRGSTGYEQYF.

Ten or more counts support this clonotype. J is TRBJ2-1 and V is TRBV6-5, with TRBD1 matching 9 bases. Germline V gives CDR1 MNHEY, CDR2 SVGAGI. The ends lost 5 bases at V and 7 bases at J; junction bases unmatched: 6. The CDR3 spans 14 residues. The CDR3 protein is CASSAGTGLNEQFF. The CDR3 nucleotides read TGTGCCAGCAGTGCCGGGACAGGGCTAAATGAGCAGTTCTTC.

This clonotype was found many times. The chain is built from TRBV28 and TRBJ2-7; TRBD2 aligns across 7 bases. The CDR3 runs to 19 residues. Per germline, CDR1 MDHEN and CDR2 SYDVKM. Losses at the gene ends were 3 bases for V and 7 bases for J; bases not matched to a gene: 24. This CDR3 reads CASSLGYPGGVGGAEEQYF. In nucleotides, the CDR3 is TGTGCCAGCAGTTTGGGCTACCCCGGGGGTGTGGGAGGGGCGGAGGAGCAGTACTTC.

This clonotype was recorded many times. The gene calls are TRBV6-5 and TRBJ1-1; 7 nucleotides align to TRBD1. Germline values: CDR1 MNHEY, CDR2 SVGAGI. The CDR3 consists of 17 residues. With 0 bases clipped from V and 3 bases from J, the junction kept 10 bases outside the gene matches. The CDR3 protein is CASSYSRSQGLDTEAFF. The CDR3 DNA reads TGTGCCAGCAGTTACTCGAGGTCACAGGGGTTAGACACTGAAGCTTTCTTT.

This clonotype has just a few counts. CDR3 sequence: CASSFRGGGIGQFF. The CDR3 nucleotides are TGTGCCAGCAGCTTTAGAGGGGGCGGGATTGGGCAGTTCTTC. The chain carries TRBV7-2 and TRBJ2-1; the D gene is possibly TRBD1 (7 bases). From germline, CDR1 is SGHTA and CDR2 FQGNSA. The V end lost 3 bases, the J end lost 12 bases, and 18 bases lay between the germline ends. This CDR3 is built from 14 residues.

This clonotype was seen a few times. The J gene is TRBJ1-5, the V gene TRBV20-1, with 9 bases that match TRBD1. V shed 4 bases, J shed 0 bases, and the junction held 16 bases outside the gene matches. Germline V gene lookup returns CDR1 DFQATT and CDR2 SNEGSKA (reference sequence). CDR3 length: 19 residues. The CDR3 DNA reads as TGCAGTGCTACGGGACAGGGCTCGAACCGGATTAGTAGCAATCAGCCCCAGCATTTT. Translated: CSATGQGSNRISSNQPQHF.

This clonotype has a handful of counts. The rearrangement links TRBV21-1 to TRBJ2-1; the D call of TRBD2 is as the table states it, not checked on the DNA. TRBV21-1 is a recognized pseudogene. This CDR3 has 21 amino acids. Here the CDR3 reads CASNSFPGTSGREPTYNEQFF. CDR3 in DNA: TGTGCCAGCAACAGCTTCCCCGGGACTAGCGGGAGGGAACCCACCTACAATGAGCAGTTCTTC.

This clonotype has at least ten counts. The CDR3 bases are TGTGCCAGCATTTTAGCGGGAGTCACCTACGAGCAGTACTTC. The encoded protein is CASILAGVTYEQYF. The chain uses TRBV2 and TRBJ2-7; the match to TRBD2 covers 9 bases. Germline V gene data show CDR1 as SNHLY and CDR2 as FYNNEI. The V and J ends lost 7 bases and 2 bases, in that order; junction bases with no gene match: 6. The CDR3 length is 14 residues. Complete variable domain (other parts from reference TRBV2 and TRBJ2-7): EPEVTQTPSHQVTQMGQEVILRCVPISNHLYFYWYRQILGQKVEFLVSFYNNEISEKSEIFDDQFSVERPDGSNFTLKIRSTKLEDSAMYFCASILAGVTYEQYFGPGTRLTVT.

This chain joins TRBV7-3 and TRBJ2-1, with D perhaps TRBD1 (5 bases). The V gene lost 2 bases and the J gene lost 5 bases, with 13 bases spanning the gap. CDR1 and CDR2 (germline): SGHTA, FQGTGA. This CDR3 comprises 15 residues. CDR3 DNA: TGTGCCAGCAGCTTACTGGGCAGGGCAAACAATGAGCAGTTCTTC. It is translated as CASSLLGRANNEQFF.

A word on this clonotype: A much larger clonotype is one base distant, so this may be a read error. Since the CDR3 does not end with the conserved phenylalanine or tryptophan, this likely comes from a read error. CDR3 region: CSARSDRWAEQYY. CDR3 bases: TGCAGTGCTAGGTCGGACAGATGGGCCGAGCAGTACTAC. The chain carries TRBV20-1 and TRBJ2-7, with D perhaps matching TRBD1 (6 bases). This CDR3 is built from 13 residues. Germline lookup yields CDR1 DFQATT and CDR2 SNEGSKA (reference sequence). Trimming took off 3 bases at V and 6 bases at J, with 15 bases between the two ends.

This chain joins TRBV29-1 and TRBJ2-3, with TRBD1 as a possible D gene (6 bases). Germline V gives CDR1 SQVTM, CDR2 ANQGSEA. This CDR3 is 13 amino acids long. V gave up 8 bases and J gave up 6 bases, with 18 bases separating them. CDR3 nucleotides: TGCAGCCTTATGGTAGGGCAGGGGGATACGCAGTATTTT. It is translated as CSLMVGQGDTQYF.

The V and J genes are TRBV7-2 and TRBJ1-5; perhaps TRBD1 as D (5 bases). The CDR3 is made up of 13 amino acids. Trimming removed 4 bases at V and 11 bases at J, with 15 bases between. Germline V gives CDR1 SGHTA, CDR2 FQGNSA. CDR3 nucleotide sequence: TGTGCCAGCAGCTCGGGACGGGGGGAGTCCCAGCATTTT. Translation gives CASSSGRGESQHF. Supplemented by reference TRBV7-2 and TRBJ1-5, the full variable domain reads GAGVSQSPSNKVTEKGKDVELRCDPISGHTALYWYRQSLGQGLEFLIYFQGNSAPDKSGLPSDRFSAERTGGSVSTLTIQRTQQEDSAVYLCASSSGRGESQHFGDGTRLSIL.

The chain links TRBV9 to TRBJ2-7; D uncertain. The V gene lost 0 bases and the J gene lost 0 bases, with 7 bases spanning the gap. This CDR3 region has 14 residues. CDR1 is SGDLS and CDR2 is YYNGEE in the germline V gene. In nucleotides, the CDR3 is TGTGCCAGCAGCGTAGACAGATACTCCTACGAGCAGTACTTC. This gives the protein CASSVDRYSYEQYF.

This clonotype was observed a handful of times. The chain combines TRBV6-2 or TRBV6-3 with TRBJ2-7; the match to TRBD2 covers 12 bases. The CDR3 consists of 18 residues. CDR1 MNHEY and CDR2 SVGEGT come from the germline V gene. After removal of 0 bases from V and 5 bases from J, the junction contained 11 bases not matched to a gene. This CDR3 is CASSYSQTSGRKRNEQYF. In DNA form, the CDR3 reads TGTGCCAGCAGTTACTCCCAGACTAGCGGGAGAAAGAGGAACGAGCAGTACTTC.